The 32 T cell receptor beta chains below were found in one sample sequenced in a study of OX40 agonist ivuxolimab in advanced cancers. Sequencing was performed with immunoSEQ multiplex PCR; in TCRdb, only in-frame clones are kept and a portion is missing. This table holds about 69,000 clones, around four fifths found once. The starting material was CD4+ or CD8+ T cells sorted from blood, obtained in a trial of the OX40 agonist ivuxolimab. Receptor source: an adult with an advanced solid tumor such as melanoma, head and neck, liver or kidney cancer.

This chain links TRBV7-6 with TRBJ1-1; no reliable D call. The germline gives CDR1 SGHVS, CDR2 FNYEAQ. Trimming took 6 bases from V and 1 from J, leaving 9 bases between them. This CDR3 has 13 residues. CDR3 nucleotide sequence: TGTGCCAGCAGGCTAGATCCGAACACTGAAGCTTTCTTT. Amino acids: CASRLDPNTEAFF.

This clone has more than one count but fewer than ten. The V call is TRBV28, the J call TRBJ2-7; D unclear. Trimming took 5 bases from V and 0 from J, leaving 8 bases between them. The germline CDR1 and CDR2 sequences are MDHEN and SYDVKM. The CDR3 loop spans 13 amino acids. The CDR3 coding sequence is TGTGCCAGCAGTGTCGCTGGCTCCTACGAGCAGTACTTC. Protein sequence: CASSVAGSYEQYF.

This sequence joins TRBV6-1 and TRBJ2-7, with D perhaps TRBD1 or TRBD2 (5 bases each). The V end was cut by 7 bases, the J end by 6 bases, with 19 bases between. Looked up from germline, CDR1 is MNHNS and CDR2 is SASEGT. CDR3 length: 14 residues. The CDR3 DNA follows: TGTGCCAGCATCGGGACCTCAACCCTAGGCGAGCAGTACTTC. The encoded protein is CASIGTSTLGEQYF.

The chain is built from TRBV5-1 and TRBJ1-3; TRBD1 aligns across 10 bases. The germline V gene encodes CDR1 SGHRS and CDR2 YFSETQ. Trimming took 2 bases from V and 0 from J; bases not matched to a gene: 2. CDR3 length: 16 amino acids. CDR3 DNA sequence: TGCGCCAGCAGCTTTTGGACAGGGGGCTCTGGAAACACCATATATTTT. Protein product: CASSFWTGGSGNTIYF.

Judged by abundance, this clone is medium-sized. V usage is TRBV30 and J usage is TRBJ1-1; D may be TRBD1 (5 bases). CDR1 GTSNPN and CDR2 SVGIG come from the germline V gene (reference sequence). The CDR3 sequence is 17 residues long. Trimming removed 2 bases from V and 1 base from J, with 20 bases in between. The CDR3 DNA follows: TGTGCCTGGAGTACCTTCCCCAGACAGCTCGGGAACACTGAAGCTTTCTTT. Amino acids: CAWSTFPRQLGNTEAFF.

The chain couples TRBV4-2 to TRBJ2-7; the D gene is possibly TRBD1 (5 bases). The germline CDR1 and CDR2 sequences are LGHNA and YNFKEQ. V was pared by 0 bases and J by 3 bases, with 6 bases between. The CDR3 is 13 amino acids. The CDR3 region is CASSQDQGYEQYF. CDR3 DNA sequence: TGTGCCAGCAGCCAAGATCAGGGCTACGAGCAGTACTTC.

This clone turned up a few times. V gene TRBV27 combines with J gene TRBJ1-5; D ambiguous. The V end was cut by 5 bases, the J end by 1 base, with 9 bases between. CDR3 length: 14 residues. From germline, CDR1 is MNHEY and CDR2 SMNVEV (reference sequence). Written as DNA, the CDR3 is TGTGCCAGCAGTCCGCGACTGAGCAATCAGCCCCAGCATTTT. Translating gives CASSPRLSNQPQHF.

The V gene is TRBV19, the J gene TRBJ2-5; D possibly matches TRBD1 or TRBD2 (5 bases each). The CDR3 has 15 residues. The germline V gene encodes CDR1 LNHDA and CDR2 SQIVND (reference sequence). V lost 6 bases and J 4 bases, leaving 18 bases between the germline ends. DNA of the CDR3: TGTGCCAGTAGGGTCACTGTGACAGCGGTAGAGACCCAGTACTTC. Its translation: CASRVTVTAVETQYF.

This chain connects TRBV5-1 to TRBJ2-3; D perhaps matches TRBD1 (6 bases). Trimming shortened V by 3 bases and J by 0 bases, and 14 bases separated the two germline ends. Per germline, CDR1 SGHRS and CDR2 YFSETQ. CDR3 length equals 16 residues. CDR3 sequence reads: CASSWGPRPSTDTQYF. The CDR3 nucleotides read TGCGCCAGCAGCTGGGGGCCTCGACCTAGCACAGATACGCAGTATTTT.

This chain links TRBV5-6 with TRBJ2-1; TRBD1 matches at 8 bases. Germline CDR1 SGHDT, CDR2 YYEEEE. This CDR3 region has 16 residues. Germline trimming cut 0 bases from V and 0 bases from J; bases unmatched to any gene: 2. In nucleotides, the CDR3 is TGTGCCAGCAGCTTGGGGACAGGGAGCTCCTACAATGAGCAGTTCTTC. Amino acids: CASSLGTGSSYNEQFF.

The rearrangement joins TRBV19 to TRBJ1-1, with TRBD1 as a possible D gene (5 bases). V was pared by 8 bases and J by 0 bases, with 13 bases between. The CDR3 has 14 amino acids. The V gene's germline CDR1 is LNHDA and CDR2 SQIVND (reference sequence). CDR3 sequence (DNA): TGTGCCAGTGGGGGGGGGACCCTGAACACTGAAGCTTTCTTT. As protein: CASGGGTLNTEAFF.

J is TRBJ1-1 and V is TRBV6-6; 7 bases are a match to TRBD1. J was trimmed by 3 bases and V by 6 bases; bases with no gene match: 7. CDR3 length: 14 amino acids. Per the germline V gene, CDR1 is MNHNY and CDR2 is SVGAGI (reference sequence). The CDR3 nucleotides are TGTGCCAGCAGCTCCAAGGGGGCATACACTGAAGCTTTCTTT. Translated, it gives CASSSKGAYTEAFF.

This clone has more than one count but fewer than ten. The chain couples TRBV6-5 to TRBJ1-6; D ambiguous. The V end was cut by 7 bases, the J end by 7 bases, with 11 bases between. Germline values: CDR1 MNHEY, CDR2 SVGAGI. This CDR3 spans 13 amino acids. CDR3 sequence: CASKGRENSPLHF. In DNA, the CDR3 is TGTGCCAGCAAAGGGAGAGAAAATTCACCCCTCCACTTT.

The V call is TRBV6-6, the J call TRBJ2-7; possibly TRBD1 or TRBD2 for D (5 bases each). In germline, CDR1 is MNHNY, CDR2 SVGAGI (reference sequence). Deletions cut 2 bases from V and 4 bases from J, with 12 bases between. CDR3 length: 14 residues. The DNA for the CDR3 is TGTGCCAGCAGTTACCAGGGACGGGGTTACGAGCAGTACTTC. This sequence encodes CASSYQGRGYEQYF.

The chain has TRBV18 and TRBJ2-7; 7 bases fit TRBD1. Germline V gives CDR1 KGHSH, CDR2 LQKENI. The CDR3 has 13 amino acids. J gave up 3 bases and V 2 bases, and 1 base lay outside the gene matches. CDR3 nucleotide sequence: TGTGCCAGCTCACCAGGGGACAGCTACGAGCAGTACTTC. Its protein is CASSPGDSYEQYF.

The genes are TRBV11-2 and TRBJ2-1, with 11 positions matching TRBD2. V was clipped by 2 bases and J by 5 bases; unmatched bases: 2. The CDR3 is 15 residues long. Germline CDR1 is SGHAT and CDR2 is FQNNGV. In DNA form, the CDR3 reads TGTGCCAGCAGCTTAATAGCGGGGGGGGACAATGAGCAGTTCTTC. Amino acid sequence: CASSLIAGGDNEQFF.

The chain has TRBV2 and TRBJ1-1; 7 bases map to TRBD1. Germline lookup yields CDR1 SNHLY and CDR2 FYNNEI. The CDR3 sequence is 13 residues long. V trimming: 9 bases; J trimming: 7 bases; junction bases outside the gene matches: 11. The CDR3 DNA reads TGTGCCAGATCTTTGGACAGGAACCTTGAAGCTTTCTTT. This codes for CARSLDRNLEAFF.

The chain links TRBV2 to TRBJ2-2; D gene unclear. V was pared by 7 bases and J by 3 bases, with 9 bases between. The germline CDR1 and CDR2 sequences are SNHLY and FYNNEI. This CDR3 has 13 residues. The CDR3 protein is CASKTEHTGELFF. The CDR3 nucleotides are TGTGCCAGCAAAACAGAACACACCGGGGAGCTGTTTTTT.

This sequence joins TRBV30 and TRBJ1-5; possible D gene TRBD1, 6 bases. This CDR3 is 15 amino acids long. Trimming removed 4 bases at V and 2 bases at J, with 15 bases between. Germline assignment: CDR1 GTSNPN and CDR2 SVGIG (reference sequence). The CDR3 region is CAWTGASDGNQPQHF. The CDR3 coding sequence is TGTGCCTGGACAGGGGCCTCGGACGGCAATCAGCCCCAGCATTTT.

The chain recombines TRBV19 with TRBJ2-3, with D maybe TRBD2 (6 bases). Between the trimmed V and J ends, which lost 3 bases and 4 bases, there was a span of 8 bases. The CDR3 has 13 residues. The V gene's germline CDR1 is LNHDA and CDR2 SQIVND (reference sequence). This CDR3 is CASSISGADTQYF. DNA for the CDR3: TGTGCCAGTAGTATCTCGGGAGCAGATACGCAGTATTTT. Full variable domain (outside the CDR3, taken from reference TRBV19 and TRBJ2-3): DGGITQSPKYLFRKEGQNVTLSCEQNLNHDAMYWYRQDPGQGLRLIYYSQIVNDFQKGDIAEGYSVSREKKESFPLTVTSAQKNPTAFYLCASSISGADTQYFGPGTRLTVL.

The CDR3 protein is CASSLEWRGTDTQYF. CDR3 bases: TGTGCCAGCAGCTTAGAGTGGAGAGGCACAGATACGCAGTATTTT. The V call is TRBV11-2, the J call TRBJ2-3; D remains unclear. Trimming pared 0 bases from V and 1 base from J, leaving 8 bases between. The CDR3 totals 15 residues. CDR1 and CDR2 (germline): SGHAT, FQNNGV.

This clone was counted a few times. The V and J genes are TRBV6-6 and TRBJ1-1; D is unclear. Germline CDR1 MNHNY, CDR2 SVGAGI (reference sequence). This CDR3 comprises 14 residues. V was cut by 6 bases and J by 1 base, with 12 bases left in between. The CDR3 sequence is CASSGRNTNTEAFF. In nucleotides, the CDR3 is TGTGCCAGCAGCGGACGGAATACGAACACTGAAGCTTTCTTT.

This clone showed up just once. The J gene is TRBJ2-7, the V gene TRBV2, with 7 nucleotides matching TRBD1. Trimming cost V 8 bases and J 3 bases; bases outside gene matches: 4. Germline V gene lookup returns CDR1 SNHLY and CDR2 FYNNEI. This CDR3 has 12 amino acids. CDR3 bases: TGTGCCAGCGGAAGGGACAGCTACGAGCAGTACTTC. It encodes CASGRDSYEQYF.

This clone was observed a few times. The chain carries TRBV28 and TRBJ2-1; the D gene is possibly TRBD2 (6 bases). Trimming took 6 bases from V and 8 from J, leaving 20 bases between them. The germline gives CDR1 MDHEN, CDR2 SYDVKM. This CDR3 contains 15 residues. The CDR3 coding sequence is TGTGCCAGCAGCGAAACCGGGGGATTTGGGGATGAGCAGTTCTTC. This translates into CASSETGGFGDEQFF. Using reference TRBV28 and TRBJ2-1 for the parts outside the CDR3, the full variable domain is DVKVTQSSRYLVKRTGEKVFLECVQDMDHENMFWYRQDPGLGLRLIYFSYDVKMKEKGDIPEGYSVSREKKERFSLILESASTNQTSMYLCASSETGGFGDEQFFGPGTRLTVL.

DNA of the CDR3: TGTGCCAGCAGCCAAGATGCTTCTCGTCTAGCCCAAGAGACCCAGTACTTC. Protein product: CASSQDASRLAQETQYF. The rearrangement uses TRBV4-2 and TRBJ2-5; D possibly corresponds to TRBD2 (5 bases). V was pared by 0 bases and J by 1 base, with 15 bases between. The CDR3 has 17 amino acids. CDR1 is LGHNA, CDR2 YNFKEQ, per germline.

The chain joins TRBV9 to TRBJ2-1; the D is unclear. Trimming took off 2 bases at V and 8 bases at J, with 11 bases between the two ends. The CDR3 totals 13 residues. The germline gives CDR1 SGDLS, CDR2 YYNGEE. DNA for the CDR3: TGTGCCAGCAGCGTTCGGTTATGGGATGAGCAGTTCTTC. The encoded protein is CASSVRLWDEQFF.

The rearrangement links TRBV2 to TRBJ1-1, with D uncertain. V was cut by 7 bases and J by 0 bases, with 9 bases left in between. From germline, CDR1 is SNHLY and CDR2 FYNNEI. This CDR3 has 13 residues. The CDR3 nucleotides are TGTGCCAGCATCCGACGGTTGAACACTGAAGCTTTCTTT. It yields the protein CASIRRLNTEAFF.

This rearrangement joins TRBV18 to TRBJ2-3; D call uncertain. The CDR3 has 17 amino acids. V shed 2 bases and J shed 1 base, with 16 bases lying between them. Germline V CDR1 and CDR2: KGHSH, LQKENI. The CDR3 DNA reads as TGTGCCAGCTCACCATTTGGACGCGGATGGCGCACAGATACGCAGTATTTT. It yields the protein CASSPFGRGWRTDTQYF.

This clone has only one observation. The chain employs TRBV28 and TRBJ1-1, with a weak D call TRBD1 (5 bases). V dropped 7 bases and J dropped 4 bases, with 16 bases sitting between them. The CDR3 extends over 14 amino acids. CDR1 is MDHEN, CDR2 SYDVKM, per germline. The CDR3 loop reads CASITRGRPTEAFF. The CDR3 DNA reads as TGTGCCAGCATTACAAGGGGTCGGCCCACTGAAGCTTTCTTT.

This clone was seen a few times. The chain is built from TRBV4-1 and TRBJ2-1, with D perhaps being TRBD1 or TRBD2 (5 bases each). Trimming stripped 4 bases from V and 9 bases from J, with 22 bases between. The CDR3 consists of 16 residues. Germline V gene lookup returns CDR1 MGHRA and CDR2 YSYEKL. CDR3 sequence: CASSPLTQGNEGEQFF. For the CDR3, the DNA is TGCGCCAGCAGCCCGTTAACGCAGGGCAATGAGGGTGAGCAGTTCTTC.

The gene calls are TRBV27 and TRBJ2-7; 9 bases fit TRBD1. The CDR3 length is 16 residues. Per germline, CDR1 MNHEY and CDR2 SMNVEV (reference sequence). J gave up 6 bases and V 2 bases, and 11 bases lay outside the gene matches. The CDR3 reads CASSLAGTGPSGEQYF. DNA for the CDR3: TGTGCCAGCAGTTTAGCCGGGACAGGGCCGTCGGGCGAGCAGTACTTC.

The V and J genes are TRBV7-8 and TRBJ1-4, with a possible D match to TRBD1 (6 bases). V shed 0 bases and J shed 10 bases, with 15 bases lying between them. Germline CDR1 SGHVS, CDR2 FQNEAQ. CDR3 length: 15 residues. The CDR3 sequence is CASSLAEAGGGKLFF. The CDR3 DNA is TGTGCCAGCAGCTTAGCGGAGGCGGGGGGCGGAAAACTGTTTTTT.